The 32 T cell receptor beta chains given below trace back to one sample, sequenced in a study of control samples from healthy donors and cancer patients. Clones were sequenced by immunoSEQ multiplex PCR, and TCRdb holds only the in-frame ones, with some missing. The sample yields more than 25,000 clones, around 94% seen once. The sequenced sample consisted of blood. Receptors were obtained from a man aged 60 to 69 in good health.

This clone occurred a few times. The J gene is TRBJ2-5, the V gene TRBV7-9, with TRBD2 matching over 7 bases. Germline V lookup: CDR1 SEHNR, CDR2 FQNEAQ (reference sequence). V lost 3 bases and J lost 4; bases outside the gene matches: 8. This CDR3 region has 15 residues. DNA of the CDR3: TGTGCCAGCAGCTTCTCCCTCGGGGGGAGAGAGACCCAGTACTTC. This gives the protein CASSFSLGGRETQYF. Using reference TRBV7-9 and TRBJ2-5 for the parts outside the CDR3, the full variable domain is DTGVSQNPRHKITKRGQNVTFRCDPISEHNRLYWYRQTLGQGPEFLTYFQNEAQLEKSRLLSDRFSAERPKGSFSTLEIQRTEQGDSAMYLCASSFSLGGRETQYFGPGTRLLVL.

This rearrangement joins TRBV12-3 or TRBV12-4 to TRBJ1-1; D remains ambiguous. Trimming took off 6 bases at V and 4 bases at J, with 9 bases between the two ends. The CDR3 extends over 12 amino acids. The DNA for the CDR3 is TGTGCCAGCAGCCGTTCGGGCACTGAAGCTTTCTTT. The encoded protein is CASSRSGTEAFF.

This chain uses TRBV3-1 (or the pseudogene TRBV3-2) with TRBJ1-3; D gene unclear. CDR1 and CDR2 from the germline V gene are LGHDT and YNNKEL (reference sequence). The CDR3 extends over 15 amino acids. V dropped 4 bases and J dropped 0 bases, with 10 bases sitting between them. As DNA, the CDR3 is TGTGCCAGCAGCCCCGACGCGAGCTCTGGAAACACCATATATTTT. This codes for CASSPDASSGNTIYF.

This clone was counted a single time. The rearrangement links TRBV24-1 to TRBJ2-3; TRBD2 aligns across 13 bases. The J segment lost 4 bases and the V segment lost 5 bases, leaving 2 bases of the junction unmatched. Germline V gives CDR1 KGHDR, CDR2 SFDVKD. The CDR3 contains 15 residues. CDR3 DNA sequence: TGTGCCACCAGTGGTGGACTAGCGGGGGCAGATACGCAGTATTTT. This encodes CATSGGLAGADTQYF.

This rearrangement joins TRBV11-2 to TRBJ2-3; 7 bases are shared with TRBD1. This CDR3 comprises 15 residues. CDR1 and CDR2 from the germline V gene are SGHAT and FQNNGV. J lost 1 base, V lost 1 base, and 2 bases had no gene match. The CDR3 nucleotides are TGTGCCAGCAGCTTAGTTGGGACAGGCACAGATACGCAGTATTTT. Translation gives CASSLVGTGTDTQYF.

As regards this clone: The junction departs from germline at one end; a sequencing error may be responsible. The chain joins TRBV6-1 to TRBJ2-3; 7 bases map to TRBD2. This CDR3 is built from 13 residues. Per the germline V gene, CDR1 is MNHNS and CDR2 is SASEGT. DNA of the CDR3: TGTGCCAGCAGCGAAGAAACGGGAGGTACGCAGTATTTT. Its translation: CASSEETGGTQYF.

This sequence joins TRBV29-1 and TRBJ2-6; 7 nucleotides match TRBD2. CDR3 length: 15 residues. Looked up from germline, CDR1 is SQVTM and CDR2 is ANQGSEA. V trimming: 5 bases; J trimming: 4 bases; junction bases outside the gene matches: 8. The CDR3 spells CSVRSGGSGANVLTF. The CDR3 region has the DNA TGCAGCGTTCGATCGGGGGGTTCCGGGGCCAACGTCCTGACTTTC.

The J gene is TRBJ1-1, the V gene TRBV3-1 (or the pseudogene TRBV3-2), with 12 bases identical to TRBD1. The ends lost 4 bases at V and 0 bases at J; junction bases unmatched: 3. CDR1 and CDR2 (germline): LGHDT, YNNKEL (reference sequence). The CDR3 is 16 residues long. The chain's CDR3 is CASSPGTGGLNTEAFF. The CDR3 DNA reads as TGTGCCAGCAGCCCCGGGACAGGGGGCCTGAACACTGAAGCTTTCTTT.

V usage is TRBV11-2 and J usage is TRBJ2-5, with 7 bases lining up with TRBD2. The CDR3 has 14 amino acids. Germline CDR1 reads SGHAT; CDR2 reads FQNNGV. After removal of 2 bases from V and 4 bases from J, the junction contained 4 bases not matched to a gene. DNA of the CDR3: TGTGCCAGCAGCTTATCGGCGGGGGTAGAGACCCAGTACTTC. Encoded protein: CASSLSAGVETQYF.

The CDR3 DNA sequence: TGTGCCAGTACCGGACAGCTGAACACTGAAGCTTTCTTT. Its protein is CASTGQLNTEAFF. The V and J genes are TRBV19 and TRBJ1-1; TRBD1 is a possible D gene (6 bases). V lost 7 bases and J lost 0, with 9 bases in between. There are 13 residues in the CDR3. From germline, CDR1 is LNHDA and CDR2 SQIVND (reference sequence). The full variable domain, with the rest looked up from reference TRBV19 and TRBJ1-1, is DGGITQSPKYLFRKEGQNVTLSCEQNLNHDAMYWYRQDPGQGLRLIYYSQIVNDFQKGDIAEGYSVSREKKESFPLTVTSAQKNPTAFYLCASTGQLNTEAFFGQGTRLTVV.

This clone was seen only once. The V gene is TRBV9, the J gene TRBJ1-6; 11 bases fit TRBD1. V shed 5 bases, J shed 8 bases, and the junction held 3 bases outside the gene matches. Germline-derived CDR1 and CDR2 are SGDLS and YYNGEE. The CDR3 is made up of 14 amino acids. This chain's CDR3 is CASRRDRGDSPLHF. The CDR3 nucleotides are TGTGCCAGCAGGCGGGACAGGGGGGATTCACCCCTCCACTTT.

The chain links TRBV7-2 to TRBJ2-7, with D possibly being TRBD1 (6 bases). Between the trimmed V and J ends, which lost 5 bases and 0 bases, there was a span of 14 bases. CDR1 SGHTA and CDR2 FQGNSA come from the germline V gene. The CDR3 runs 15 residues. The CDR3 loop reads CASSARTANSYEQYF. In nucleotides, the CDR3 is TGTGCCAGCAGCGCCCGGACAGCGAACTCCTACGAGCAGTACTTC. The variable domain in full, completed from reference TRBV7-2 and TRBJ2-7, reads GAGVSQSPSNKVTEKGKDVELRCDPISGHTALYWYRQSLGQGLEFLIYFQGNSAPDKSGLPSDRFSAERTGGSVSTLTIQRTQQEDSAVYLCASSARTANSYEQYFGPGTRLTVT.

V is TRBV28 and J is TRBJ1-5, with D possibly being TRBD1 (5 bases). CDR1 MDHEN and CDR2 SYDVKM come from the germline V gene. The V gene lost 8 bases and the J gene lost 5 bases, with 16 bases spanning the gap. There are 14 residues in the CDR3. The CDR3 DNA sequence: TGTGCCAGCCTGACAGCTTCAGGACATCAGCCCCAGCATTTT. Protein sequence: CASLTASGHQPQHF. The full variable domain, in which reference TRBV28 and TRBJ1-5 provide the parts outside the CDR3, is DVKVTQSSRYLVKRTGEKVFLECVQDMDHENMFWYRQDPGLGLRLIYFSYDVKMKEKGDIPEGYSVSREKKERFSLILESASTNQTSMYLCASLTASGHQPQHFGDGTRLSIL.

The chain is built from TRBV6-6 and TRBJ1-6; D unresolved. This CDR3 spans 14 amino acids. In germline, CDR1 is MNHNY, CDR2 SVGAGI (reference sequence). The germline V and J ends were trimmed by 7 bases and 0 bases, with 7 bases remaining between them. The CDR3 loop is CASMGSSYNSPLHF. The CDR3 nucleotides read TGTGCCAGCATGGGGAGCTCCTATAATTCACCCCTCCACTTT.

In its sample, this clone was seen once. The chain joins TRBV19 to TRBJ1-3; 10 positions agree with TRBD1. The CDR3 loop spans 15 amino acids. CDR1 and CDR2 (germline): LNHDA, SQIVND (reference sequence). The junction had 7 bases not matched to a gene; V was cut back by 8 bases and J by 3 bases. The CDR3 bases are TGTGCCAGTGTCGACAGGGGGCTTCTTGGAAACACCATATATTTT. Translation gives CASVDRGLLGNTIYF.

The rearrangement links TRBV30 to TRBJ1-6; no definite D call. CDR1 GTSNPN and CDR2 SVGIG come from the germline V gene (reference sequence). The CDR3 consists of 12 residues. V lost 4 bases and J 5 bases, leaving 6 bases between the germline ends. In nucleotides, the CDR3 is TGTGCCTGGATGGTAAATAATTCACCCCTCCACTTT. Protein: CAWMVNNSPLHF.

The V and J genes are TRBV28 and TRBJ2-2, with TRBD1 identical over 10 bases. CDR1 is MDHEN and CDR2 is SYDVKM in the germline V gene. The CDR3 is 16 residues long. V shed 5 bases and J 6 bases; nucleotides not matched to a gene: 9. CDR3: CASSPAGTGVPGELFF. In nucleotides, the CDR3 is TGTGCCAGCAGTCCAGCCGGGACAGGGGTTCCCGGGGAGCTGTTTTTT.

The chain has TRBV5-8 and TRBJ1-2; 9 bases map to TRBD1. The CDR3 loop spans 15 amino acids. V dropped 4 bases and J dropped 2; count of bases not matched to a gene: 6. The germline V gene encodes CDR1 SGHTS and CDR2 YDEGEE. CDR3 amino acids: CASSRDRAQNYGYTF. CDR3 DNA sequence: TGTGCCAGCAGCCGGGACAGGGCCCAGAACTATGGCTACACCTTC.

V and J are TRBV6-5 and TRBJ2-3, with 9 bases aligning to TRBD1. The CDR3 has 14 residues. V trimming: 7 bases; J trimming: 4 bases; junction bases outside the gene matches: 6. From germline, CDR1 is MNHEY and CDR2 SVGAGI. CDR3 sequence: CASKAGQGADTQYF. The CDR3 DNA is TGTGCCAGCAAAGCGGGACAGGGAGCAGATACGCAGTATTTT.

This clone was found once. The CDR3 coding sequence is TGTGCCAGCAGCCACGTTGACAGGGGAACAGATACGCAGTATTTT. Its translation is CASSHVDRGTDTQYF. This chain links TRBV3-1 (or the pseudogene TRBV3-2) with TRBJ2-3, with 8 bases aligning to TRBD1. Germline lookup yields CDR1 LGHDT and CDR2 YNNKEL (reference sequence). V was pared by 3 bases and J by 3 bases, with 5 bases of the junction left unmatched. The CDR3 covers 15 residues.

The V gene is TRBV2, the J gene TRBJ2-5; perhaps TRBD1 as D (6 bases). The germline gives CDR1 SNHLY, CDR2 FYNNEI. The length of the CDR3 is 14 residues. V gave up 6 bases and J gave up 4 bases, with 15 bases separating them. The chain's CDR3 is CASRRQGFGETQYF. The CDR3 DNA reads TGTGCCAGCAGGCGGCAGGGGTTTGGAGAGACCCAGTACTTC.

The count of this clone is one. This chain links TRBV5-1 with TRBJ1-1, with 10 bases fitting TRBD1. The CDR3 is made up of 15 amino acids. V shed 4 bases, J shed 5 bases, and the junction held 8 bases outside the gene matches. Germline CDR1 reads SGHRS; CDR2 reads YFSETQ. CDR3 amino acids: CASSPRTGGQTEAFF. The CDR3 DNA sequence: TGCGCCAGCAGCCCAAGGACAGGGGGACAGACTGAAGCTTTCTTT. Based on the CDR3 plus reference TRBV5-1 and TRBJ1-1, the full variable domain is KAGVTQTPRYLIKTRGQQVTLSCSPISGHRSVSWYQQTPGQGLQFLFEYFSETQRNKGNFPGRFSGRQFSNSRSEMNVSTLELGDSALYLCASSPRTGGQTEAFFGQGTRLTVV.

The chain couples TRBV7-2 to TRBJ2-7; the match to TRBD2 covers 14 bases. With V trimmed by 6 bases and J by 4 bases, 5 bases remained unmatched. The CDR3 runs to 15 residues. In germline, CDR1 is SGHTA, CDR2 FQGNSA. The CDR3 sequence is CASSVGLAGGYEQYF. The CDR3 DNA reads TGTGCCAGCAGTGTCGGACTAGCGGGGGGTTACGAGCAGTACTTC.

The rearrangement joins TRBV27 to TRBJ2-7; 12 bases agree with TRBD2. Germline CDR1 is MNHEY and CDR2 is SMNVEV (reference sequence). Losses at the gene ends were 2 bases for V and 1 base for J; bases not matched to a gene: 0. The CDR3 totals 15 residues. The CDR3 DNA reads as TGTGCCAGCAGTTTACTAGCGGGGGGGTCCTACGAGCAGTACTTC. Encoded protein: CASSLLAGGSYEQYF.

The chain joins TRBV7-9 to TRBJ2-1, with unresolved D. Trimming removed 3 bases from V and 6 bases from J, with 3 bases in between. There are 11 residues in the CDR3. CDR1 and CDR2 (germline): SEHNR, FQNEAQ (reference sequence). CDR3 region: CASSLANEQFF. CDR3 bases: TGTGCCAGCAGCTTGGCCAATGAGCAGTTCTTC.

The V and J genes are TRBV6-5 and TRBJ2-5, with D possibly being TRBD1 (5 bases). Germline CDR1 is MNHEY and CDR2 is SVGAGI. V was clipped by 2 bases and J by 5 bases, with 12 bases between them. The CDR3 contains 14 residues. CDR3 loop: CASSYGRAGETQYF. DNA for the CDR3: TGTGCCAGCAGTTACGGACGGGCAGGGGAGACCCAGTACTTC.

The rearrangement uses TRBV19 and TRBJ2-2; D not certain. Trimming removed 4 bases at V and 3 bases at J, with 15 bases between. From germline, CDR1 is LNHDA and CDR2 SQIVND (reference sequence). The CDR3 length is 16 residues. CDR3 protein: CASSTPVASYTGELFF. CDR3 coding DNA: TGTGCCAGTAGTACCCCGGTGGCTTCGTACACCGGGGAGCTGTTTTTT.

This chain links TRBV10-3 with TRBJ1-2; D not certain. Germline CDR1 is ENHRY and CDR2 is SYGVKD. The CDR3 spans 14 residues. V was trimmed by 2 bases and J by 0 bases, leaving 7 bases between them. The chain's CDR3 is CAISEITSNYGYTF. The CDR3 coding sequence is TGTGCCATCAGTGAGATTACTTCTAACTATGGCTACACCTTC.

The chain uses TRBV6-5 and TRBJ1-5, with a tentative D call TRBD1 (6 bases). V lost 5 bases and J 6 bases, leaving 11 bases between the germline ends. Looked up from germline, CDR1 is MNHEY and CDR2 is SVGAGI. The CDR3 length is 13 residues. As DNA, the CDR3 is TGTGCCAGCAGTCCCTTCAGGGGTCAGCCCCAGCATTTT. Translated: CASSPFRGQPQHF.

V gene TRBV9 combines with J gene TRBJ1-2; 10 bases match TRBD1. The CDR3 has 12 amino acids. The J segment lost 12 bases and the V segment lost 4 bases, leaving 6 bases of the junction unmatched. Per the germline V gene, CDR1 is SGDLS and CDR2 is YYNGEE. CDR3 sequence reads: CASSMGQGKDTF. CDR3 sequence (DNA): TGTGCCAGCAGCATGGGACAGGGGAAGGACACCTTC.

This clone was found a few times. The genes are TRBV7-8 and TRBJ1-5, with TRBD1 as a possible D gene (5 bases). V was clipped by 2 bases and J by 4 bases, with 15 bases between them. The length of the CDR3 is 16 residues. Germline V gives CDR1 SGHVS, CDR2 FQNEAQ. The CDR3 nucleotides are TGTGCCAGCAGCTTAAAACGGACAACGGTAAATCAGCCCCAGCATTTT. It is translated as CASSLKRTTVNQPQHF.

The chain joins TRBV7-2 to TRBJ2-1, with TRBD1 matching over 8 bases. V was clipped by 5 bases and J by 10 bases; unmatched bases: 13. The CDR3 runs 15 residues. The V gene's germline CDR1 is SGHTA and CDR2 FQGNSA. The CDR3, as DNA: TGTGCCAGCAGCGTACAGGGGGGTACAATAGAGGAGCAGTTCTTC. This translates into CASSVQGGTIEEQFF.